This T cell receptor (beta chain) stems from a study of Ad26.COV2.S vaccination and SARS-CoV-2 variants. Study-wide context: As a participant in COV1001, the donor was in the Ad26.COV2.S trial arm. Whole-study findings and limits: Ad26.COV2.S recipients had broader spike-specific TCRs (P = 0.0014).

The CDR3 spans 15 residues. Looked up from germline, CDR1 is SGHAT and CDR2 is FQNNGV. The V and J ends lost 1 base and 2 bases, in that order; junction bases with no gene match: 2. This clone was picked up a small number of times. The antigen is unknown. Treatment here: some 19 received Ad26.COV2.S at low or high dose, single or two shots; about 5 received placebo; per-sample allocation not given. The investigators took samples on day 63 after the first vaccine or placebo injection. Measured with immunoSEQ multiplex PCR; TCRdb has only the in-frame clones, and not every one. The sample holds about 440,000 clones, 90% seen once.

Sequencing was performed on peripheral blood, taken in a trial of Ad26.COV2.S vaccine versus placebo. The chain has TRBV11-2 and TRBJ2-7, with 10 bases identical to TRBD2. The sequence came from a person between 18 and 65 years old who received the Ad26.COV2.S COVID-19 vaccine or a placebo. The CDR3 loop is CASSLAAGGAYEQYF. CDR3 sequence (DNA): TGTGCCAGCAGCTTAGCAGCGGGAGGGGCCTACGAGCAGTACTTC. Looking up the rest from reference TRBV11-2 and TRBJ2-7 gives the full variable domain: EAGVAQSPRYKIIEKRQSVAFWCNPISGHATLYWYQQILGQGPKLLIQFQNNGVVDDSQLPKDRFSAERLKGVDSTLKIQPAKLEDSAVYLCASSLAAGGAYEQYFGPGTRLTVT.